The sequence of this T cell receptor beta chain was determined in a study of blood T cell repertoires in COVID-19. Study overall: PBMCs, B-cell-depleted T cells, or T cells were the source of the cDNA or gDNA that made up the material.

Germline V gene data show CDR1 as WSHSY and CDR2 as SAAADI. The CDR3 is 18 amino acids. Trimming removed 2 bases from V and 6 bases from J, with 23 bases in between. Per the study methods: The assay estimated nucleated cells by amplifying reference gene primers. Profiled with immunoSEQ multiplex PCR; TCRdb holds only in-frame clones, not every one. The V and J calls and clone size come from that table; D and trimming were worked out from the DNA. This repertoire shows 65,000 to 70,000 clones, 80% to 95% found once; its top ten account for roughly 2.7%. The sequencing sample was made of peripheral blood. The TCR originated in a man in his 70s with active COVID-19. The rearrangement joins TRBV10-2 to TRBJ1-5, with D possibly TRBD1 on 5 matching bases. The CDR3 here is CASSEVSGLAQLVQPQHF. The CDR3, as DNA: TGCGCCAGCAGTGAGGTTTCAGGGCTGGCACAGTTAGTTCAGCCCCAGCATTTT.